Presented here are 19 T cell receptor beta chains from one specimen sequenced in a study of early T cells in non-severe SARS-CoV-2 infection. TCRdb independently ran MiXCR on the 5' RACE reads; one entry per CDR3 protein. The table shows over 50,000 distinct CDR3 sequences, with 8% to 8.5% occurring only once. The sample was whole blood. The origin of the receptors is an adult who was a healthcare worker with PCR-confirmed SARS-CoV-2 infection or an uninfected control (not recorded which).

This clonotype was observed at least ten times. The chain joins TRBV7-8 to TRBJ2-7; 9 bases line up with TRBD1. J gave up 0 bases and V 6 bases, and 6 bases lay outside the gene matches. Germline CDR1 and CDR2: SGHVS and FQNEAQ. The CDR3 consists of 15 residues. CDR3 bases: TGTGCCAGCAGGAAACAGGGGGCTTCCTCCTACGAGCAGTACTTC. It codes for CASRKQGASSYEQYF. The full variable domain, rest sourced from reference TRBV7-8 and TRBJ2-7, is GAGVSQSPRYKVAKRGQDVALRCDPISGHVSLFWYQQALGQGPEFLTYFQNEAQLDKSGLPSDRFFAERPEGSVSTLKIQRTQQEDSAVYLCASRKQGASSYEQYFGPGTRLTVT.

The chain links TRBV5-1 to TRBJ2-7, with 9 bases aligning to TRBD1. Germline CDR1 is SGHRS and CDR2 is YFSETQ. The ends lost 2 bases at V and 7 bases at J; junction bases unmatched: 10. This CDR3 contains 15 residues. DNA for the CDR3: TGCGCCAGCAGCTTCACCGGGACAGGGATTGAGGAGCAGTACTTC. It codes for CASSFTGTGIEEQYF.

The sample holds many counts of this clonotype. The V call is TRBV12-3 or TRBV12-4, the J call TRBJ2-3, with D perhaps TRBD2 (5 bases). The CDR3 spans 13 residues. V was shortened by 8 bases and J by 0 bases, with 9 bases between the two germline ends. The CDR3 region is CASRTSSTDTQYF. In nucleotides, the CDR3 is TGTGCCAGCCGGACTTCTAGCACAGATACGCAGTATTTT.

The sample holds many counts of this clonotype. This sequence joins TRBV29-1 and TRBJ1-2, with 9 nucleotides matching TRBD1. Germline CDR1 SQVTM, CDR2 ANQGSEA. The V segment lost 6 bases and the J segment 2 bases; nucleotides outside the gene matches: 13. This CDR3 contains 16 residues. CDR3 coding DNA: TGCAGCGTAGGAGGGACAGGGCCTCCGCCGAACTATGGCTACACCTTC. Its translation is CSVGGTGPPPNYGYTF. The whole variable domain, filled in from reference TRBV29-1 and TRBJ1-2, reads SAVISQKPSRDICQRGTSLTIQCQVDSQVTMMFWYRQQPGQSLTLIATANQGSEATYESGFVIDKFPISRPNLTFSTLTVSNMSPEDSSIYLCSVGGTGPPPNYGYTFGSGTRLTVV.

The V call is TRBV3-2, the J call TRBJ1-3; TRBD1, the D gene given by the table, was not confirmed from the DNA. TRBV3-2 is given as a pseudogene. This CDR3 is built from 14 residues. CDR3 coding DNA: TGTGCCAGCAGCCAAGGGGACCGAGAGGGCACCATATATTTT. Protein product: CASSQGDREGTIYF.

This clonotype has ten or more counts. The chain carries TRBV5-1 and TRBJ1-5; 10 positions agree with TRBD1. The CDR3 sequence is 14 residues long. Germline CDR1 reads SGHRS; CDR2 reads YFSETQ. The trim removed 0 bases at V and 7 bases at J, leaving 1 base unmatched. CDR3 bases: TGCGCCAGCAGCTTGGGGACAGGGGGGCAGCCCCAGCATTTT. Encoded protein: CASSLGTGGQPQHF.

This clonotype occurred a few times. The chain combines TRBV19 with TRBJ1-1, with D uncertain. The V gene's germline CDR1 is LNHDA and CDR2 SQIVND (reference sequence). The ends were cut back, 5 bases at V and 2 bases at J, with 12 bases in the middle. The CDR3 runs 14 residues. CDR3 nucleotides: TGTGCCAGTAGTCTGGCAGCCTCCAACACTGAAGCTTTCTTT. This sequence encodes CASSLAASNTEAFF.

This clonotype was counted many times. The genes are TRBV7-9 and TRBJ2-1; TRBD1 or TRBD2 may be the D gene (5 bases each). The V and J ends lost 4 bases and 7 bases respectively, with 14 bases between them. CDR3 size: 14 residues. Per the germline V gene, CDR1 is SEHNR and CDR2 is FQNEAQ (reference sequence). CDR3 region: CASSYRDPRNEQFF. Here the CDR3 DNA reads TGTGCCAGCAGCTACCGGGACCCGCGGAATGAGCAGTTCTTC. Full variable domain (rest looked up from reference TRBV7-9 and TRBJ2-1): DTGVSQNPRHKITKRGQNVTFRCDPISEHNRLYWYRQTLGQGPEFLTYFQNEAQLEKSRLLSDRFSAERPKGSFSTLEIQRTEQGDSAMYLCASSYRDPRNEQFFGPGTRLTVL.

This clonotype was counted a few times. As DNA, the CDR3 is TGTGCCAGCAGCCTGACGAGGAGTGGTCAAGAGACCCAGTACTTC. Its translation is CASSLTRSGQETQYF. The rearrangement joins TRBV6-2 or TRBV6-3 to TRBJ2-5; no clear D. The CDR3 sequence is 15 residues long. V shed 6 bases and J shed 2 bases, with 16 bases lying between them. Germline loops: CDR1 MNHEY, CDR2 SVGEGT.

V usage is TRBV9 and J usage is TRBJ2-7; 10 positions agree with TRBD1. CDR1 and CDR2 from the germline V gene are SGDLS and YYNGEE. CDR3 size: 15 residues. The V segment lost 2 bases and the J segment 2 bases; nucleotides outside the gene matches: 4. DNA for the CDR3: TGTGCCAGCAGCGTGGGACAGGGGAAGGCCTACGAGCAGTACTTC. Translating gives CASSVGQGKAYEQYF.

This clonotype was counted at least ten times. DNA of the CDR3: TGTGCCAGCAGCCAAGATGGGCTAGCGGGAGATACGCAGTATTTT. Protein product: CASSQDGLAGDTQYF. This chain joins TRBV3-1 and TRBJ2-3, with 8 bases lining up with TRBD2. Trimming took 0 bases from V and 5 from J; bases not matched to a gene: 4. Germline V gene data show CDR1 as LGHDT and CDR2 as YNNKEL (reference sequence). This CDR3 is 15 amino acids long.

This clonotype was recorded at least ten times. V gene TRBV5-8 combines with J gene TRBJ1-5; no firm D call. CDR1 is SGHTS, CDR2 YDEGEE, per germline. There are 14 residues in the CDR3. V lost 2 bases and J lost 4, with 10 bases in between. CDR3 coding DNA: TGTGCCAGCAGCTTCGGCACAGTTAATCAGCCCCAGCATTTT. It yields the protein CASSFGTVNQPQHF.

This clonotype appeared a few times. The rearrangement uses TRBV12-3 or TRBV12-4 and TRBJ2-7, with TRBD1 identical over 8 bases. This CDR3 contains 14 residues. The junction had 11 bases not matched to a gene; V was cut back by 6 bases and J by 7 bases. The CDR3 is CASSHQTGAEEQYF. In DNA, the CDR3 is TGTGCCAGCAGCCATCAGACAGGGGCTGAAGAGCAGTACTTC.

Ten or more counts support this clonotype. The CDR3 DNA follows: TGTGCCAGCAGGGCGACGGGACAGGGTTTCGAGCAGTACTTC. This sequence encodes CASRATGQGFEQYF. The V gene is TRBV25-1, the J gene TRBJ2-7; 9 bases fit TRBD1. V lost 6 bases and J lost 6; bases outside the gene matches: 9. The CDR3 extends over 14 amino acids. Germline V lookup: CDR1 MGHDK, CDR2 SYGVNS.

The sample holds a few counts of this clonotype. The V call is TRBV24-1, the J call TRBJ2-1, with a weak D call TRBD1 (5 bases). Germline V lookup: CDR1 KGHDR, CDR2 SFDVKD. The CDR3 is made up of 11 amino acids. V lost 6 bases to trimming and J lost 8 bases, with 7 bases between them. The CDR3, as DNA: TGTGCCACCAGTAGGGGCGATGAGCAGTTCTTC. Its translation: CATSRGDEQFF.

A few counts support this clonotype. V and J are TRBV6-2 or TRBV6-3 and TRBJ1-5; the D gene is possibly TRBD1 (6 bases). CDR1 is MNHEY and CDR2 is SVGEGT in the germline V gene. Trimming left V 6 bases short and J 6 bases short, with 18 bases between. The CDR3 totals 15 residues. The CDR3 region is CASRLQGGMVQPQHF. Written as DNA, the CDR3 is TGTGCCAGCAGGTTACAGGGCGGTATGGTTCAGCCCCAGCATTTT.

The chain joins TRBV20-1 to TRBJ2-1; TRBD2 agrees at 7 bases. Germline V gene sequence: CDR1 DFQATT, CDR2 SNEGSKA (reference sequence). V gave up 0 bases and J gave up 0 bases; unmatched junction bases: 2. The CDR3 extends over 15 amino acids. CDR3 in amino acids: CSAREGGSSYNEQFF. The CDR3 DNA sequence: TGCAGTGCTAGAGAGGGGGGGAGCTCCTACAATGAGCAGTTCTTC.

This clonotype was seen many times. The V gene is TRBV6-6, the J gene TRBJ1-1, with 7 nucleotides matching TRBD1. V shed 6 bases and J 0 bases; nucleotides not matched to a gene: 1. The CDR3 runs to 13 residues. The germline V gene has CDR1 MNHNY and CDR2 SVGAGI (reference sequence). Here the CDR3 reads CASRGQLNTEAFF. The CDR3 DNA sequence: TGTGCCAGCAGGGGACAGTTGAACACTGAAGCTTTCTTT.

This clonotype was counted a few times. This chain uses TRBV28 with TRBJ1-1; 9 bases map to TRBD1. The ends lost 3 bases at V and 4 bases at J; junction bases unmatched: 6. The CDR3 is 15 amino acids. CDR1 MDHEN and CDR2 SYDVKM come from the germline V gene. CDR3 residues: CASSFLQGAGTEAFF. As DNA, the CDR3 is TGTGCCAGCAGTTTCTTACAGGGGGCTGGCACTGAAGCTTTCTTT.